This T cell receptor (beta chain) was sequenced in a study of tumor T cells in aggressive B-cell lymphoma. With 4 bases clipped from V and 2 bases from J, the junction kept 2 bases outside the gene matches. In germline, CDR1 is SQVTM, CDR2 ANQGSEA. The CDR3 has 14 residues. This clone has just a few counts. Clones were read by immunoSEQ multiplex PCR, and TCRdb kept only the in-frame ones, dropping some. Of a few thousand clones in the sample, over 75% are singletons; the top ten hold about 5.2%. J is TRBJ1-5 and V is TRBV29-1, with TRBD1 matching over 10 bases. This receptor was obtained from an adult with diffuse large B cell lymphoma. Input material: tumor tissue. The CDR3 nucleotides are TGCAGCGTTGCCGGGACAGGGGGCAATCAGCCCCAGCATTTT. Protein product: CSVAGTGGNQPQHF.